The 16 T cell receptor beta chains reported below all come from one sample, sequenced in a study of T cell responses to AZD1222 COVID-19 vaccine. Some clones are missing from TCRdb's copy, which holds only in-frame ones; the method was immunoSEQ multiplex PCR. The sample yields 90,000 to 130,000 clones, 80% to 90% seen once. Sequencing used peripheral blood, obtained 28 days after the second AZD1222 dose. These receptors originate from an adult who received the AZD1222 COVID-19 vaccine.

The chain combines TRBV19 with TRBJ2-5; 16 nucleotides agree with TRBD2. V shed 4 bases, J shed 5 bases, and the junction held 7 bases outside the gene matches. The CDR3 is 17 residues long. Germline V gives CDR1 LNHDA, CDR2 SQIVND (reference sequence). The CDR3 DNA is TGTGCCAGTAGTACCGGGACTAGCGGGAGGGCCGCGGAGACCCAGTACTTC. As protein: CASSTGTSGRAAETQYF.

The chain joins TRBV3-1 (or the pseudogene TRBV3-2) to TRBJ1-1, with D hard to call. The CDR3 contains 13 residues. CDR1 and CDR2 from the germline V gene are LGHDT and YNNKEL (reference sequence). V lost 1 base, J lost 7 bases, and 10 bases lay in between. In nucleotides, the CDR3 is TGTGCCAGCAGCCAAGCAGGCCCCCTTGAAGCTTTCTTT. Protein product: CASSQAGPLEAFF.

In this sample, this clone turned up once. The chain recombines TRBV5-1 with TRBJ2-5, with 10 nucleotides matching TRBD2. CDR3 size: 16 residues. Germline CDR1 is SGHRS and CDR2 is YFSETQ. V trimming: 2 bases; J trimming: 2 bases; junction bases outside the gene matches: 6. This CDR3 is CASSLQAGGLQETQYF. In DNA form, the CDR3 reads TGCGCCAGCAGCTTACAAGCGGGGGGGTTACAAGAGACCCAGTACTTC.

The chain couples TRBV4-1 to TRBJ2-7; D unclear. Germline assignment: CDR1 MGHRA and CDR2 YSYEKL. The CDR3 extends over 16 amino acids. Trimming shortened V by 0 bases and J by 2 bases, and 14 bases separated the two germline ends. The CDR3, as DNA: TGCGCCAGCAGCCAAGACCGACGAGTCGGAACCTACGAGCAGTACTTC. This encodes CASSQDRRVGTYEQYF.

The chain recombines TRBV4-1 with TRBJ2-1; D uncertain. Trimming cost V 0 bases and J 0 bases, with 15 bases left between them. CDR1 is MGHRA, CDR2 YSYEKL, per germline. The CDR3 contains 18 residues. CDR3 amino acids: CASSQDRMAKSSYNEQFF. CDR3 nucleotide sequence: TGCGCCAGCAGCCAAGATCGGATGGCTAAAAGCTCCTACAATGAGCAGTTCTTC.

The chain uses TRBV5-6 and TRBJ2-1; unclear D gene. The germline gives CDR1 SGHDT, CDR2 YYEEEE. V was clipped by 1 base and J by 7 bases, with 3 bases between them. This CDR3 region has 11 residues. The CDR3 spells CASSLTNEQFF. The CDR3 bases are TGTGCCAGCAGCTTGACGAATGAGCAGTTCTTC.

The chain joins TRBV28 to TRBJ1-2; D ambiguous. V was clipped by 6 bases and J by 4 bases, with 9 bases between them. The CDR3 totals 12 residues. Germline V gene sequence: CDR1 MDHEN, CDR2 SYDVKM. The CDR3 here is CASSQWGYGYTF. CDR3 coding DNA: TGTGCCAGCAGCCAATGGGGCTATGGCTACACCTTC.

The CDR3 protein is CASSLYNEQFF. CDR3 nucleotides: TGCGCCAGCAGCTTGTACAATGAGCAGTTCTTC. This chain joins TRBV5-1 and TRBJ2-1, with D unresolved. The CDR3 consists of 11 residues. V was shortened by 1 base and J by 4 bases, with 0 bases between the two germline ends. The germline V gene has CDR1 SGHRS and CDR2 YFSETQ.

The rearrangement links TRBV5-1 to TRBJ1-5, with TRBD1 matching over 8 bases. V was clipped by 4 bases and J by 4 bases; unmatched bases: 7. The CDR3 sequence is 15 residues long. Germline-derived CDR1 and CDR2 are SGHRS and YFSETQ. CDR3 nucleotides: TGCGCCAGCAGCATTTGGACAGGGCCTAATCAGCCCCAGCATTTT. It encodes CASSIWTGPNQPQHF.

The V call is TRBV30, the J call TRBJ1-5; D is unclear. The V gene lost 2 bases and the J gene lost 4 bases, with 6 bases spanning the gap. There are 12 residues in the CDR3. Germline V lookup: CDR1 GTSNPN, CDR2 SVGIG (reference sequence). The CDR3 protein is CAWSLGNQPQHF. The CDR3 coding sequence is TGTGCCTGGAGTCTTGGGAATCAGCCCCAGCATTTT.

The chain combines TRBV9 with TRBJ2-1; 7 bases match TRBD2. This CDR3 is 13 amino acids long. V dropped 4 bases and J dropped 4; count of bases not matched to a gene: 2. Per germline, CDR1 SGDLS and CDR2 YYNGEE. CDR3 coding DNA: TGTGCCAGCAGCCCGGGACTATACAATGAGCAGTTCTTC. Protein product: CASSPGLYNEQFF.

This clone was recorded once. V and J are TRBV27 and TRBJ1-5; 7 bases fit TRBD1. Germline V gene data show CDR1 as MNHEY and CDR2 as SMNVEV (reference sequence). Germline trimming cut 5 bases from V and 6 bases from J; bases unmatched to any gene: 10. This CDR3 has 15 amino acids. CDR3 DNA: TGTGCCAGCAGTGCAGTGACAGGGCTGGGTCAGCCCCAGCATTTT. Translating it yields CASSAVTGLGQPQHF.

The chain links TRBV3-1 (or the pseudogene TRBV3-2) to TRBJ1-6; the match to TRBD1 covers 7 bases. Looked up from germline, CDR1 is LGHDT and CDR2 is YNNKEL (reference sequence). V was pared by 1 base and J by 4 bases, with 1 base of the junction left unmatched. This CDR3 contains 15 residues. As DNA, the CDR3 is TGTGCCAGCAGCCAAGGGGGACAGTATAATTCACCCCTCCACTTT. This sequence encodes CASSQGGQYNSPLHF.

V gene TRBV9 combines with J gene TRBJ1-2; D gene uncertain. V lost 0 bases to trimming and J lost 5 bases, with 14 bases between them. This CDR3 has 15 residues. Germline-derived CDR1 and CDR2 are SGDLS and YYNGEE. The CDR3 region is CASSVGGDTIYGYTF. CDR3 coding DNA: TGTGCCAGCAGCGTAGGAGGCGATACGATTTATGGCTACACCTTC.

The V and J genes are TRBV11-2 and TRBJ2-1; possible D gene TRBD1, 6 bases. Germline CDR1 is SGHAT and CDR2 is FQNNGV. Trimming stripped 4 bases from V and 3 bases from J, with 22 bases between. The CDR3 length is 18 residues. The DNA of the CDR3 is TGTGCCAGCAGCTACACCGCAGGCGGACAGCCCCTCTACAATGAGCAGTTCTTC. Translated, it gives CASSYTAGGQPLYNEQFF.

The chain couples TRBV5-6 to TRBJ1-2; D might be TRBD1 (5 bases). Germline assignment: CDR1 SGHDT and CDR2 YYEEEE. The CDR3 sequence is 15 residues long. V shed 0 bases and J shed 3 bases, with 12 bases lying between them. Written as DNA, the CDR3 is TGTGCCAGCAGCTTGGTAGGGACTGAGTACTATGGCTACACCTTC. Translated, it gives CASSLVGTEYYGYTF.